This T cell receptor beta chain was observed in a study of shared clonotypes between healthy human individuals. Study observations and caveats: Clonotypes not shared had lower generation probabilities than those common to all four donors.

Concerning this clone: The antigen is unknown.

There were no recent acute infections or vaccinations among the donors, who were healthy HIV-negative adults. Clones were sequenced by immunoSEQ multiplex PCR, and TCRdb holds only the in-frame ones, with some missing. The repertoire holds 2 million to 3 million clones, with 93% as singletons. V lost 6 bases and J 1 base, leaving 13 bases between the germline ends. The CDR3 runs to 15 residues. Germline CDR1 and CDR2: SGHRS and YFSETQ. The chain is built from TRBV5-1 and TRBJ2-2; unclear D gene. The sequence came from a man aged 18 to 30 in good health. Some clones in this sample may be carry-over from other donors' samples. What was sequenced was naive CD4+ T cells from PBMCs. Subset described: CD45RA+ positively selected. The DNA of the CDR3 is TGCGCCAGCAATCGACAACCAGAGAACACCGGGGAGCTGTTTTTT. This sequence encodes CASNRQPENTGELFF.